One and the same sample provided the 7 T cell receptor beta chains below, sequenced in a study of T cell responses to AZD1222 COVID-19 vaccine. Generated by immunoSEQ multiplex PCR, the TCRdb table keeps only in-frame clones and is missing some. The sample lists 150,000 or so clones; approximately 92% were seen once. The sample here was peripheral blood, taken on day 0 of AZD1222 vaccination. The receptors derive from an adult in good health.

J is TRBJ1-2 and V is TRBV28; TRBD1 matches at 9 bases. The CDR3 consists of 13 residues. The trim removed 9 bases at V and 3 bases at J, leaving 5 bases unmatched. CDR1 is MDHEN and CDR2 is SYDVKM in the germline V gene. CDR3: CASYRGHDYGYTF. The CDR3 region has the DNA TGTGCCAGTTACAGGGGGCATGACTATGGCTACACCTTC.

The chain has TRBV9 and TRBJ1-5; TRBD1 matches 7 bases. This CDR3 region has 14 residues. The J segment lost 6 bases and the V segment lost 4 bases, leaving 7 bases of the junction unmatched. The V gene's germline CDR1 is SGDLS and CDR2 YYNGEE. The CDR3 sequence: CASSRQGNGQPQHF. Here the CDR3 DNA reads TGTGCCAGCAGCAGACAGGGAAACGGTCAGCCCCAGCATTTT.

This clone appeared a single time. The genes are TRBV6-6 and TRBJ2-3; D gene uncertain. The germline gives CDR1 MNHNY, CDR2 SVGAGI (reference sequence). The CDR3 loop spans 15 amino acids. Between the trimmed V and J ends, which lost 3 bases and 4 bases, there was a span of 14 bases. The CDR3 protein is CASSYKGLGADTQYF. The CDR3 bases are TGTGCCAGCAGTTATAAGGGCCTTGGGGCAGATACGCAGTATTTT.

The genes are TRBV6-5 and TRBJ1-1, with 10 bases aligning to TRBD1. Per the germline V gene, CDR1 is MNHEY and CDR2 is SVGAGI. J was trimmed by 6 bases and V by 0 bases; bases with no gene match: 7. The length of the CDR3 is 16 residues. The CDR3 here is CASSYSRQGANAEAFF. Written as DNA, the CDR3 is TGTGCCAGCAGTTACTCTAGACAGGGGGCTAACGCTGAAGCTTTCTTT.

V and J are TRBV29-1 and TRBJ1-1; TRBD1 aligns across 9 bases. Unmatched junction bases numbered 6, after V lost 6 bases and J lost 4 bases. Per germline, CDR1 SQVTM and CDR2 ANQGSEA. The length of the CDR3 is 13 residues. The CDR3 nucleotides read TGCAGCGTGGAGGGACAGGGAGGCACTGAAGCTTTCTTT. Translated: CSVEGQGGTEAFF.

The V gene is TRBV11-2, the J gene TRBJ1-2; 7 bases align to TRBD1. The CDR3 spans 14 residues. Unmatched junction bases numbered 5, after V lost 5 bases and J lost 2 bases. The germline V gene has CDR1 SGHAT and CDR2 FQNNGV. The CDR3 loop reads CASSLTGENYGYTF. As DNA, the CDR3 is TGTGCCAGCAGCCTCACAGGGGAGAACTATGGCTACACCTTC.

The chain carries TRBV19 and TRBJ1-5; possible D gene TRBD1, 5 bases. The CDR3 length is 15 residues. V lost 4 bases and J lost 2, with 12 bases in between. The V gene's germline CDR1 is LNHDA and CDR2 SQIVND (reference sequence). This CDR3 is CASSRGWDGNQPQHF. The CDR3 DNA reads TGTGCCAGTAGTAGGGGGTGGGACGGCAATCAGCCCCAGCATTTT.